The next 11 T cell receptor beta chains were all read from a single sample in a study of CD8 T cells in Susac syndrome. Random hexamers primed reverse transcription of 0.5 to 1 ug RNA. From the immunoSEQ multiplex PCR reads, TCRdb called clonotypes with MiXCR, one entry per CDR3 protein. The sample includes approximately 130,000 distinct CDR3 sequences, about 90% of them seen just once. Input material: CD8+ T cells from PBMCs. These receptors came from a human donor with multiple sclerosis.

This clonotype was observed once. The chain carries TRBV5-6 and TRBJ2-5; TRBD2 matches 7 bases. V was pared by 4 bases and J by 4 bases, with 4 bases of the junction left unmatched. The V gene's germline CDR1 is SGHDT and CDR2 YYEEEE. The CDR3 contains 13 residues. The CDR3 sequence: CASSPPSGETQYF. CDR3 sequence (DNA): TGTGCCAGCAGCCCCCCTAGCGGAGAGACCCAGTACTTC.

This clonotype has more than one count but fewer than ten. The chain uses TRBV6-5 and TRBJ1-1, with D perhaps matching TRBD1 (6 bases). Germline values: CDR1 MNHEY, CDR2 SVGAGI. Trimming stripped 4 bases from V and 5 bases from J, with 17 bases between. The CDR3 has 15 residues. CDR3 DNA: TGTGCCAGCAGTTGGCCGACAGGCGAGGAAACTGAAGCTTTCTTT. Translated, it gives CASSWPTGEETEAFF.

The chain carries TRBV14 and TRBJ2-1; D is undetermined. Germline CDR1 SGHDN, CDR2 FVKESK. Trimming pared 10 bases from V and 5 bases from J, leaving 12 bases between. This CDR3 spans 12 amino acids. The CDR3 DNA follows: TGTGCCACCACGACGGAAAACAATGAGCAGTTCTTC. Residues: CATTTENNEQFF.

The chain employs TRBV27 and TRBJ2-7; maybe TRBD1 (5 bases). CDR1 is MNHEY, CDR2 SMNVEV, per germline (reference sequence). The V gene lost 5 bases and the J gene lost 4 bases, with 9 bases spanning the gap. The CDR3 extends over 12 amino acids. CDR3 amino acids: CASSPGHYEQYF. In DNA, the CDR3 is TGTGCCAGCAGTCCCGGACATTACGAGCAGTACTTC.

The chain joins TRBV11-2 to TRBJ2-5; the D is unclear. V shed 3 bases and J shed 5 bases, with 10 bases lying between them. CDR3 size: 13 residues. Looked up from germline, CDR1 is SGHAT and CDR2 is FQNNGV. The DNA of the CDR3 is TGTGCCAGCAGCTTGTGGGATGCGGAGACCCAGTACTTC. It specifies CASSLWDAETQYF.

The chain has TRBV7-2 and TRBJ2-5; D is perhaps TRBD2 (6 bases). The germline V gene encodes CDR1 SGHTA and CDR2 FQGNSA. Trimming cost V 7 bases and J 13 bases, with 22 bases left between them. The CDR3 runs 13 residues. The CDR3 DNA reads TGTGCCAGCACCTTTAGCGGTAGCTTTGATCGGTACTTC. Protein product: CASTFSGSFDRYF. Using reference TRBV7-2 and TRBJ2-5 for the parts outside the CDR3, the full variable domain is GAGVSQSPSNKVTEKGKDVELRCDPISGHTALYWYRQSLGQGLEFLIYFQGNSAPDKSGLPSDRFSAERTGGSVSTLTIQRTQQEDSAVYLCASTFSGSFDRYFGPGTRLLVL.

The CDR3, as DNA: TGTGCCAGCTTAGGCGGGAGTAACACCGGGGAGCTGTTTTTT. Amino acid sequence: CASLGGSNTGELFF. The chain joins TRBV27 to TRBJ2-2, with 7 nucleotides matching TRBD2. The germline CDR1 and CDR2 sequences are MNHEY and SMNVEV (reference sequence). The CDR3 loop spans 14 amino acids. V trimming: 8 bases; J trimming: 2 bases; junction bases outside the gene matches: 5.

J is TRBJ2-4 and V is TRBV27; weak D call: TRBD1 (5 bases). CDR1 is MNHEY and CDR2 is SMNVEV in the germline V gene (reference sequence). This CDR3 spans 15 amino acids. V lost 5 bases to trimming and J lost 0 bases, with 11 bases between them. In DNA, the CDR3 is TGTGCCAGCAGTCCGACAGCCCTAGCCAAAAACATTCAGTACTTC. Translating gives CASSPTALAKNIQYF.

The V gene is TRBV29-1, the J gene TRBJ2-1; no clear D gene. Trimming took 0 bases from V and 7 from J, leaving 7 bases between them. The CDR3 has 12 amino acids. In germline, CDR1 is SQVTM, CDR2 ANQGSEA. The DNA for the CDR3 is TGCAGCGTTGAAGATTCCCGAAATGAGCAGTTCTTC. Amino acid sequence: CSVEDSRNEQFF.

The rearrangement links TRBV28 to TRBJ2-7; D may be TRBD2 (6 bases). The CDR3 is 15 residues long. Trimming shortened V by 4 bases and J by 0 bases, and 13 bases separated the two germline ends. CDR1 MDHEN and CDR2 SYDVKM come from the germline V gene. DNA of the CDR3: TGTGCCAGCAGTTACGACCCCGGGGGCTCCTACGAGCAGTACTTC. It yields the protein CASSYDPGGSYEQYF.

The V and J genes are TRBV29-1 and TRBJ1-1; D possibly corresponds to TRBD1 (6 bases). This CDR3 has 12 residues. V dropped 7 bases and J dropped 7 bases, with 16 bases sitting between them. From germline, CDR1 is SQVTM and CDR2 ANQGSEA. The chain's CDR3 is CSAGGGSSEAFF. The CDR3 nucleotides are TGCAGCGCCGGAGGGGGTTCGAGTGAAGCTTTCTTT.